Below, 3 T cell receptor beta chains from the same sample are listed, as sequenced in a study of T cell responses to AZD1222 COVID-19 vaccine. Only in-frame clones appear in the TCRdb table, and some are missing; sequencing was by immunoSEQ multiplex PCR. The table records under 150,000 clones, roughly 93% of them present only once. The input for sequencing was peripheral blood, taken on day 0 of AZD1222 vaccination. Receptor source: an adult in good health.

This clone appeared a few times. This rearrangement joins TRBV7-9 to TRBJ2-7; 7 bases map to TRBD1. Trimming took 3 bases from V and 0 from J; bases not matched to a gene: 2. The germline CDR1 and CDR2 sequences are SEHNR and FQNEAQ (reference sequence). The CDR3 is 14 amino acids. The CDR3 reads CASSFGTDSYEQYF. In nucleotides, the CDR3 is TGTGCCAGCAGCTTCGGGACAGACTCCTACGAGCAGTACTTC.

The chain links TRBV6-5 to TRBJ1-5, with D maybe TRBD1 (6 bases). Trimming took off 10 bases at V and 5 bases at J, with 18 bases between the two ends. The CDR3 has 14 residues. CDR1 is MNHEY and CDR2 is SVGAGI in the germline V gene. The CDR3 is CATANYRADQPQHF. The DNA of the CDR3 is TGTGCCACCGCAAATTACAGGGCTGATCAGCCCCAGCATTTT.

This chain joins TRBV2 and TRBJ2-5, with 8 bases aligning to TRBD1. The germline V gene has CDR1 SNHLY and CDR2 FYNNEI. The CDR3 is 14 residues long. V was pared by 4 bases and J by 5 bases, with 6 bases of the junction left unmatched. The CDR3 spells CASSGDRGRETQYF. CDR3 DNA: TGTGCCAGCAGTGGCGACAGGGGTCGGGAGACCCAGTACTTC.